The 15 T cell receptor beta chains given below trace back to one sample, sequenced in a study of high-grade serous ovarian cancer treatment subgroups. Profiled with immunoSEQ multiplex PCR; TCRdb holds only in-frame clones, not every one. The data contain roughly 2,600 clones, around 80% of them singletons. Tumor tissue was taken before any definitive surgery or chemotherapy was given. Sequenced input: tumor tissue. The receptors stem from a human donor with high-grade serous ovarian cancer.

The CDR3: CASSAGSVTGELFF. CDR3 nucleotides: TGTGCCAGCAGCGCCGGGTCGGTGACCGGGGAGCTGTTTTTT. The chain combines TRBV9 with TRBJ2-2; unclear D gene. Looked up from germline, CDR1 is SGDLS and CDR2 is YYNGEE. The CDR3 covers 14 residues. V gave up 3 bases and J gave up 5 bases, with 11 bases separating them.

The rearrangement uses TRBV5-1 and TRBJ1-2; D is possibly TRBD1 (5 bases). The CDR3 has 15 amino acids. With 0 bases removed from V and 2 bases from J, the gap between germline ends came to 11 bases. Germline assignment: CDR1 SGHRS and CDR2 YFSETQ. This chain's CDR3 is CASSLEAGMNYGYTF. CDR3 DNA sequence: TGCGCCAGCAGCTTGGAGGCAGGGATGAACTATGGCTACACCTTC.

The chain recombines TRBV5-6 with TRBJ2-1; D is ambiguous. V dropped 3 bases and J dropped 1 base, with 11 bases sitting between them. This CDR3 is 15 amino acids long. CDR1 is SGHDT and CDR2 is YYEEEE in the germline V gene. This CDR3 is CASSSDSRSYNEQFF. CDR3 nucleotides: TGTGCCAGCAGCTCCGACTCCCGTTCCTACAATGAGCAGTTCTTC.

DNA of the CDR3: TGTGCCAGCAGTTTATTGAGAAATAGCAATCAGCCCCAGCATTTT. It encodes CASSLLRNSNQPQHF. The rearrangement links TRBV27 to TRBJ1-5; D remains ambiguous. Germline CDR1 is MNHEY and CDR2 is SMNVEV (reference sequence). V was cut by 1 base and J by 0 bases, with 7 bases left in between. The CDR3 totals 15 residues.

In its sample, this clone was seen once. This chain links TRBV25-1 with TRBJ1-6; D is unresolved. Deletions cut 0 bases from V and 10 bases from J, with 7 bases between. Germline values: CDR1 MGHDK, CDR2 SYGVNS. There are 13 residues in the CDR3. Written as DNA, the CDR3 is TGTGCCAGCAGTGAATATGTGGGATCACCCCTCCACTTT. It is translated as CASSEYVGSPLHF.

The chain recombines TRBV6-5 with TRBJ1-3, with TRBD1 identical over 7 bases. From germline, CDR1 is MNHEY and CDR2 SVGAGI. This CDR3 has 15 residues. V shed 5 bases and J 0 bases; nucleotides not matched to a gene: 4. The CDR3 DNA is TGTGCCAGCAGTCCTACAGGGGCCTCTGGAAACACCATATATTTT. The encoded protein is CASSPTGASGNTIYF.

The V call is TRBV28, the J call TRBJ2-7; weak D call: TRBD2 (6 bases). CDR3 length equals 14 residues. With 5 bases removed from V and 7 bases from J, the gap between germline ends came to 18 bases. In germline, CDR1 is MDHEN, CDR2 SYDVKM. CDR3 residues: CASSEPRDFLEQYF. As DNA, the CDR3 is TGTGCCAGCAGTGAACCCCGGGACTTCCTGGAGCAGTACTTC.

The V and J genes are TRBV10-3 and TRBJ1-1; D unresolved. Per germline, CDR1 ENHRY and CDR2 SYGVKD. CDR3 length: 12 residues. The V end lost 1 base, the J end lost 5 bases, and 5 bases lay between the germline ends. Here the CDR3 DNA reads TGTGCCATCAGTGAGTATGAAACTGAAGCTTTCTTT. This gives the protein CAISEYETEAFF.

The gene calls are TRBV4-2 and TRBJ2-5; 14 positions agree with TRBD2. The DNA end is a closer match to TRBJ2-7, so the J assignment may be wrong. The CDR3 runs to 17 residues. Germline-derived CDR1 and CDR2 are LGHNA and YNFKEQ. CDR3 in DNA: TGTGCCAGCAGCCAAGGACTTGGGACTAGCGGGAGATACGAGCAGTACTTC. Amino acid sequence: CASSQGLGTSGRYEQYF.

V gene TRBV5-1 combines with J gene TRBJ2-7; 7 bases agree with TRBD1. The germline V gene encodes CDR1 SGHRS and CDR2 YFSETQ. J lost 2 bases, V lost 0 bases, and 8 bases had no gene match. This CDR3 contains 16 residues. The chain's CDR3 is CASSLGEGQIPYEQYF. CDR3 bases: TGCGCCAGCAGCTTGGGAGAGGGACAGATCCCCTACGAGCAGTACTTC. The full variable domain, its missing parts supplied by reference TRBV5-1 and TRBJ2-7, is KAGVTQTPRYLIKTRGQQVTLSCSPISGHRSVSWYQQTPGQGLQFLFEYFSETQRNKGNFPGRFSGRQFSNSRSEMNVSTLELGDSALYLCASSLGEGQIPYEQYFGPGTRLTVT.

This clone was observed once. This rearrangement joins TRBV28 to TRBJ1-1; maybe TRBD1 (5 bases). CDR1 and CDR2 (germline): MDHEN, SYDVKM. The CDR3 length is 13 residues. Deletions cut 9 bases from V and 1 base from J, with 12 bases between. The CDR3: CASRYGANTEAFF. In DNA, the CDR3 is TGTGCCAGTAGATACGGGGCGAACACTGAAGCTTTCTTT.

The CDR3 coding sequence is TGCAGCGCTGCTGAACAAGGAAACACCATATATTTT. Amino acids: CSAAEQGNTIYF. This sequence joins TRBV29-1 and TRBJ1-3; the D is unclear. V was trimmed by 7 bases and J by 4 bases, leaving 11 bases between them. Germline V gene lookup returns CDR1 SQVTM and CDR2 ANQGSEA. The CDR3 totals 12 residues.

The chain is built from TRBV27 and TRBJ2-5; 9 positions agree with TRBD2. Germline V lookup: CDR1 MNHEY, CDR2 SMNVEV (reference sequence). The CDR3 contains 14 residues. The V gene end was trimmed by 3 bases and the J gene end by 4 bases; junction bases not matched to a gene: 3. In DNA form, the CDR3 reads TGTGCCAGCAGTTTGCGGGAGGGTGGAGAGACCCAGTACTTC. Its translation is CASSLREGGETQYF.

The chain is built from TRBV5-4 and TRBJ2-2, with 10 bases identical to TRBD1. In germline, CDR1 is SGHNT, CDR2 YYREEE (reference sequence). The CDR3 is made up of 16 amino acids. The V and J ends lost 4 bases and 7 bases, in that order; junction bases with no gene match: 10. The DNA of the CDR3 is TGTGCCAGCAGCCGGGAGCGACAGGGGGCGTACGGGGAGCTGTTTTTT. Amino acids: CASSRERQGAYGELFF.

This clone was counted between two and nine times. V is TRBV19 and J is TRBJ2-7; D perhaps matches TRBD1 (5 bases). There are 13 residues in the CDR3. The germline V and J ends were trimmed by 3 bases and 6 bases, with 12 bases remaining between them. From germline, CDR1 is LNHDA and CDR2 SQIVND (reference sequence). The CDR3 protein is CASSILRGSEQYF. CDR3 nucleotides: TGTGCCAGTAGTATTCTAAGGGGCAGCGAGCAGTACTTC.